Shown below are 7 T cell receptor beta chains from a single sample sequenced in a study of T cell repertoires in cytomegalovirus infection. One entry per CDR3 protein, called by TCRdb with MiXCR from the reads. The sample carries approximately 500,000 distinct CDR3 sequences, 16% recorded once. Specimen: CD8+ T cells from PBMCs. All receptors derive from a human donor in good health (CMV status not recorded). Some clones in this sample may be carry-over from other donors' samples.

The chain combines TRBV29-1 with TRBJ1-2; D might be TRBD1 (5 bases). The CDR3 extends over 14 amino acids. Per the germline V gene, CDR1 is SQVTM and CDR2 is ANQGSEA. Trimming removed 6 bases from V and 7 bases from J, with 21 bases in between. The DNA of the CDR3 is TGCAGCGTCCCGACCCCTGCCCCGGGGGTTGGCTACACCTTC. It is translated as CSVPTPAPGVGYTF.

The chain combines TRBV20-1 with TRBJ2-7, with 9 nucleotides matching TRBD2. With 6 bases clipped from V and 4 bases from J, the junction kept 19 bases outside the gene matches. This CDR3 has 17 amino acids. Germline V gene sequence: CDR1 DFQATT, CDR2 SNEGSKA (reference sequence). CDR3 protein: CSAPPHRLAVGPYEQYF. In nucleotides, the CDR3 is TGCAGTGCCCCGCCTCATCGACTAGCGGTGGGCCCTTACGAGCAGTACTTC.

This clonotype was observed many times. The chain is built from TRBV12-5 and TRBJ2-7, with D unclear. This CDR3 is built from 18 residues. The germline gives CDR1 LGHNT, CDR2 FRNRAP. V was pared by 0 bases and J by 5 bases, with 23 bases between. CDR3 DNA: TGTGCTAGTGGTTTGGTACTTGCCTACCTTACCGCGGACGACGAGCAGTACTTC. This gives the protein CASGLVLAYLTADDEQYF. Combining the CDR3 with reference TRBV12-5 and TRBJ2-7 gives the whole variable domain DARVTQTPRHKVTEMGQEVTMRCQPILGHNTVFWYRQTMMQGLELLAYFRNRAPLDDSGMPKDRFSAEMPDATLATLKIQPSEPRDSAVYFCASGLVLAYLTADDEQYFGPGTRLTVT.

This chain uses TRBV4-1 with TRBJ1-4; the match to TRBD1 covers 9 bases. The CDR3 is 17 residues long. Trimming took 7 bases from V and 8 from J; bases not matched to a gene: 17. From germline, CDR1 is MGHRA and CDR2 YSYEKL. The CDR3, as DNA: TGCGCCAGCACCAGGACAGGGGAGGTCTACTTGGAAGAAAAACTGTTTTTT. Its translation: CASTRTGEVYLEEKLFF.

V usage is TRBV5-1 and J usage is TRBJ1-6; a weak D match, TRBD1 (6 bases). Trimming shortened V by 1 base and J by 10 bases, and 12 bases separated the two germline ends. CDR1 is SGHRS and CDR2 is YFSETQ in the germline V gene. The length of the CDR3 is 14 residues. This chain's CDR3 is CASSLPGEGSPLHF. DNA of the CDR3: TGCGCCAGCAGCTTGCCAGGGGAGGGATCACCCCTCCACTTT.

This clonotype was observed many times. The J gene is TRBJ1-5, the V gene TRBV27; TRBD1 is a possible D gene (5 bases). V lost 2 bases, J lost 9 bases, and 11 bases lay in between. The CDR3 runs 13 residues. The V gene's germline CDR1 is MNHEY and CDR2 SMNVEV (reference sequence). CDR3 in amino acids: CASSLQGPSPQHF. Written as DNA, the CDR3 is TGTGCCAGCAGTTTACAGGGACCTTCGCCCCAGCATTTT.

This clonotype was recorded at least ten times. An end of the junction differs from the germline gene, which may be a read error. The rearrangement links TRBV12-3 or TRBV12-4 to TRBJ1-5; D might be TRBD1 (5 bases). The CDR3 has 15 amino acids. The CDR3 is CASSLGPYSNQPQHF. In DNA, the CDR3 is TGCGCCAGCAGCTTGGGACCGTATAGCAATCAGCCCCAGCATTTT.